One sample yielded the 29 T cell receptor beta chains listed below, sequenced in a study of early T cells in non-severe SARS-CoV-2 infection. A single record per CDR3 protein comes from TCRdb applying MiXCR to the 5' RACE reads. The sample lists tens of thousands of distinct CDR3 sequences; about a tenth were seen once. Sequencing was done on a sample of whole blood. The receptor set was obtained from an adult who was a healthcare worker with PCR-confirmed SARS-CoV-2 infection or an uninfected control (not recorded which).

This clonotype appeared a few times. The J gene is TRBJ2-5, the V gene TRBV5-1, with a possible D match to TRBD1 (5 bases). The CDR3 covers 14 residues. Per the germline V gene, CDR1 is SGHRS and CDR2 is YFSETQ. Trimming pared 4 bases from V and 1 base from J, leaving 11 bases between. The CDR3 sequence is CASSPGAPQETQYF. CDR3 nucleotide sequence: TGCGCCAGCAGCCCTGGGGCGCCCCAAGAGACCCAGTACTTC.

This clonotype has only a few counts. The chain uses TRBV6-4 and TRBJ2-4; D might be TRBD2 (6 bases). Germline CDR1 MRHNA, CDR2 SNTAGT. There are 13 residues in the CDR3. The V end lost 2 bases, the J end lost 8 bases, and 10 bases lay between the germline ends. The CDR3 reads CASSDVREDIQYF. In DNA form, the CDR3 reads TGTGCCAGCAGTGACGTGAGGGAGGACATTCAGTACTTC.

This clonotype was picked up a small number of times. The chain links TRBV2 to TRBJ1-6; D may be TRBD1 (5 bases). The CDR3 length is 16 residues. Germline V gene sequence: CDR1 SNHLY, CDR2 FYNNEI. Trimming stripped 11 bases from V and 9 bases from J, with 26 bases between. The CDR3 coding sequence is TGTGCCGTGGTCGGGACTTCAGGGAGGCGATCTTCACCCCTCCACTTT. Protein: CAVVGTSGRRSSPLHF.

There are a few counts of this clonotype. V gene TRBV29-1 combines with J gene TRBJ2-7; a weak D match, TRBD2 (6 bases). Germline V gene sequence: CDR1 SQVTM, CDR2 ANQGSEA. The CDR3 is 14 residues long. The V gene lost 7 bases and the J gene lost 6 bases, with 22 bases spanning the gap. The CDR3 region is CSASLGSGAREQYF. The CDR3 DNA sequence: TGCAGCGCTAGTCTTGGTAGCGGAGCCCGCGAGCAGTACTTC.

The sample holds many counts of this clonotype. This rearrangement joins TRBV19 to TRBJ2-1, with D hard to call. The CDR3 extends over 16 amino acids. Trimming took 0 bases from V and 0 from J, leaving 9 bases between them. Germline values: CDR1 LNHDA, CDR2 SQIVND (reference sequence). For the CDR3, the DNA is TGTGCCAGTAGTATAGATGACGGAAGCTCCTACAATGAGCAGTTCTTC. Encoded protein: CASSIDDGSSYNEQFF.

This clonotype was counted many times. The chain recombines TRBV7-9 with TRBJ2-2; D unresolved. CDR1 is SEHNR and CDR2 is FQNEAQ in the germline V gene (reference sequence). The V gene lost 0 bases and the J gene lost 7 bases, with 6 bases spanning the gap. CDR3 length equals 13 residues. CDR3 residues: CASSLAGLGELFF. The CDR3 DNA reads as TGTGCCAGCAGCTTAGCAGGCCTCGGGGAGCTGTTTTTT. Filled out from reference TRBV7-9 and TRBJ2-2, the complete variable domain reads DTGVSQNPRHKITKRGQNVTFRCDPISEHNRLYWYRQTLGQGPEFLTYFQNEAQLEKSRLLSDRFSAERPKGSFSTLEIQRTEQGDSAMYLCASSLAGLGELFFGEGSRLTVL.

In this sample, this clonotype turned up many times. The CDR3 DNA reads as TGTGCCAGCAGTGGGGACAGGTTTAAGAATGAGCAGTTCTTC. Protein sequence: CASSGDRFKNEQFF. V usage is TRBV5-4 and J usage is TRBJ2-1; 8 bases line up with TRBD1. Germline values: CDR1 SGHNT, CDR2 YYREEE (reference sequence). The ends lost 5 bases at V and 7 bases at J; junction bases unmatched: 8. The CDR3 is 14 amino acids.

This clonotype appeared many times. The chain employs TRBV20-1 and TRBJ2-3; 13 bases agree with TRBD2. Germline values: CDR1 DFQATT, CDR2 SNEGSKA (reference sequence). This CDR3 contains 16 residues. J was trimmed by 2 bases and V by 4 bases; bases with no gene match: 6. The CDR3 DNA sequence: TGCAGTGCTACAGGACTAGCGGGGGTACACACAGATACGCAGTATTTT. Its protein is CSATGLAGVHTDTQYF.

CDR3 coding DNA: TGTGCCAGCAGCCAAATGATGCCGGATACGCAGTATTTT. The encoded protein is CASSQMMPDTQYF. The chain carries TRBV3-1 and TRBJ2-3; no reliable D call. Germline CDR1 is LGHDT and CDR2 is YNNKEL (reference sequence). Trimming removed 2 bases from V and 6 bases from J, with 9 bases in between. The CDR3 sequence is 13 residues long.

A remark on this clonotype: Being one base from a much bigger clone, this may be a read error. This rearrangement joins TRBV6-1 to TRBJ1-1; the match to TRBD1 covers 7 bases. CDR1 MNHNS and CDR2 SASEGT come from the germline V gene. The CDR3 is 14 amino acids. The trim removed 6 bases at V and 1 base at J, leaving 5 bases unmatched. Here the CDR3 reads CASRGQVSNTEAFF. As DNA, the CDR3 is TGTGCCAGCAGAGGACAGGTCTCGAACACTGAAGCTTTCTTT.

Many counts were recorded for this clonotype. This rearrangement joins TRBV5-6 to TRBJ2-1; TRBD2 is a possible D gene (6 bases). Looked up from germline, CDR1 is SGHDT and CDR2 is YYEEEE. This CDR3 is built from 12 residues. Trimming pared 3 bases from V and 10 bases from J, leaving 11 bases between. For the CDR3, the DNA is TGTGCCAGCAGCTCCCCACGGGGGGAGCAGTTCTTC. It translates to CASSSPRGEQFF.

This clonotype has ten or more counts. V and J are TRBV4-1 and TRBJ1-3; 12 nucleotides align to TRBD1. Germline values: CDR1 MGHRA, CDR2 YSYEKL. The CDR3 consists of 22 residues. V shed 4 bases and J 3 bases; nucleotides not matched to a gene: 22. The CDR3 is CASSPLFLRSGTGGFGGNTIYF. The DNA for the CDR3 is TGCGCCAGCAGCCCCCTCTTTTTACGATCCGGGACAGGGGGCTTTGGTGGAAACACCATATATTTT.

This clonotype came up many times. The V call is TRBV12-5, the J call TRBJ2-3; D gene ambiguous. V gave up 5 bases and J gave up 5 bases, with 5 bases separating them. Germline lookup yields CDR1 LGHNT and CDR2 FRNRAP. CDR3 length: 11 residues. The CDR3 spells CASGLGDTQYF. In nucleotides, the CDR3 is TGTGCTAGTGGTCTAGGAGATACGCAGTATTTT.

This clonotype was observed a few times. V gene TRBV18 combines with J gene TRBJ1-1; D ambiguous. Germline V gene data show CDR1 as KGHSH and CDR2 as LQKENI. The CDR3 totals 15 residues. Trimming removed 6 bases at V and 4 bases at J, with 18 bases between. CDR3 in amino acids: CASSQQGGSGTEAFF. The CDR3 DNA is TGTGCCAGCTCTCAACAAGGAGGGTCTGGCACTGAAGCTTTCTTT. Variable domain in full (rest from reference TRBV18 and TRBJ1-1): NAGVMQNPRHLVRRRGQEARLRCSPMKGHSHVYWYRQLPEEGLKFMVYLQKENIIDESGMPKERFSAEFPKEGPSILRIQQVVRGDSAAYFCASSQQGGSGTEAFFGQGTRLTVV.

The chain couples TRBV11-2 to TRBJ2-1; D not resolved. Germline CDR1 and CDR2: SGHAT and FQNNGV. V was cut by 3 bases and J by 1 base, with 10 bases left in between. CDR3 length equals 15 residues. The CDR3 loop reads CASSFFGSSYNEQFF. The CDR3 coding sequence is TGTGCCAGCAGCTTTTTCGGAAGTTCCTACAATGAGCAGTTCTTC.

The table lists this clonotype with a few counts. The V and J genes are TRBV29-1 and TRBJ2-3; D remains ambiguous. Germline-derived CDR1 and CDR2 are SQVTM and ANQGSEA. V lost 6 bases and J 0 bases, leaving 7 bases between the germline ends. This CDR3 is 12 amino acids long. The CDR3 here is CSVTASTDTQYF. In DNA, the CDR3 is TGCAGCGTCACAGCGAGCACAGATACGCAGTATTTT.

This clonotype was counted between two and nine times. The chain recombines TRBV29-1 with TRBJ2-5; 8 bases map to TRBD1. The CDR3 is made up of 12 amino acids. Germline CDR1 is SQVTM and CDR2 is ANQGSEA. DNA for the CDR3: TGCAGTTATGACAGGGGAGGAGAGACCCAGTACTTC. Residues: CSYDRGGETQYF.

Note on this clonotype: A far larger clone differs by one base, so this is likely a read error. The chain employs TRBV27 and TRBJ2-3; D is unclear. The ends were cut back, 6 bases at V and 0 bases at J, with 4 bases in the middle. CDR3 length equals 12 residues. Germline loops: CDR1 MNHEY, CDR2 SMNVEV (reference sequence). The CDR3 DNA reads TGTGCCAGCAGGCCGAGCACAGATACGCAGTATTTT. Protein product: CASRPSTDTQYF.

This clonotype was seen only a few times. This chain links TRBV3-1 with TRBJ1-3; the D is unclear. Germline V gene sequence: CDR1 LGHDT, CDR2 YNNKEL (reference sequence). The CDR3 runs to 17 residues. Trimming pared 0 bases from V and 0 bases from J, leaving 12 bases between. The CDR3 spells CASSQERSPRSGNTIYF. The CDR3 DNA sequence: TGTGCCAGCAGCCAAGAGAGGAGTCCCCGCTCTGGAAACACCATATATTTT.

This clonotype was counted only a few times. CDR3 sequence reads: CASSLEGLADYNEQFF. CDR3 nucleotides: TGTGCCAGCAGCTTAGAAGGGTTAGCGGACTACAATGAGCAGTTCTTC. The chain carries TRBV7-6 and TRBJ2-1, with TRBD2 as a possible D gene (6 bases). This CDR3 comprises 16 residues. V lost 1 base to trimming and J lost 3 bases, with 13 bases between them. CDR1 is SGHVS, CDR2 FNYEAQ, per germline.

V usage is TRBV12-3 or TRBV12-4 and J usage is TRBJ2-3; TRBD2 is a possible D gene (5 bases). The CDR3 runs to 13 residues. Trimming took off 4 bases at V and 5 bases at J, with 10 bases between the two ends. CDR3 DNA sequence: TGTGCCAGCAGTTCCTGGGAGAGAGATACGCAGTATTTT. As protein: CASSSWERDTQYF.

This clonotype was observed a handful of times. DNA of the CDR3: TGTGCCAGCAGCCCAAGACAGGTCCACATGAACACTGAAGCTTTCTTT. Amino acid sequence: CASSPRQVHMNTEAFF. This sequence joins TRBV7-6 and TRBJ1-1; tentative D call: TRBD1 (6 bases). Per the germline V gene, CDR1 is SGHVS and CDR2 is FNYEAQ. The CDR3 consists of 16 residues. Trimming took 5 bases from V and 0 from J, leaving 16 bases between them.

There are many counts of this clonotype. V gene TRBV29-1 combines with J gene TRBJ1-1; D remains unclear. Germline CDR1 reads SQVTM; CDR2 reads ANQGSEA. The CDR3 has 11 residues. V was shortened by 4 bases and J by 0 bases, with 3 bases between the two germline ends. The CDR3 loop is CSVVLNTEAFF. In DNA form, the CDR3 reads TGCAGCGTTGTACTGAACACTGAAGCTTTCTTT.

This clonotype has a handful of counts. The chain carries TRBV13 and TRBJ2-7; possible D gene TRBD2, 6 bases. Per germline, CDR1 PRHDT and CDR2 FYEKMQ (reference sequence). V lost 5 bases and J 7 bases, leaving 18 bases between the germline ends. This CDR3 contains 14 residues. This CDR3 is CASSPRDSPGEQYF. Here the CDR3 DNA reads TGTGCCAGCAGCCCCAGGGACTCCCCGGGAGAGCAGTACTTC.

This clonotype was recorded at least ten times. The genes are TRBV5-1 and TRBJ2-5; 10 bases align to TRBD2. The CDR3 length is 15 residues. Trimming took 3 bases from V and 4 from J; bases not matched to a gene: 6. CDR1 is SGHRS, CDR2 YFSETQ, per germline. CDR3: CASSWGTSDGETQYF. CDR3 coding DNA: TGCGCCAGCAGCTGGGGGACTAGCGACGGAGAGACCCAGTACTTC.

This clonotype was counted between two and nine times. CDR3 DNA sequence: TGTGCCAGCAGCCGAACGGACAGGGCTGGGGCCAACGTCCTGACTTTC. As protein: CASSRTDRAGANVLTF. The chain links TRBV5-4 to TRBJ2-6, with TRBD1 identical over 8 bases. Trimming took 4 bases from V and 2 from J; bases not matched to a gene: 5. The V gene's germline CDR1 is SGHNT and CDR2 YYREEE (reference sequence). CDR3 length: 16 amino acids.

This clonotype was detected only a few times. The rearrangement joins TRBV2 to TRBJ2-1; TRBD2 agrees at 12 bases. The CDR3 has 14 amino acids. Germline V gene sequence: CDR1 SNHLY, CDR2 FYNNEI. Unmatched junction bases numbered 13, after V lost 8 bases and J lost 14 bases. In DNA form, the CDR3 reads TGTGCCAGCGCCGAAGGTCTAGCGGGGGGGTCGAAGTTCTTC. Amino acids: CASAEGLAGGSKFF.

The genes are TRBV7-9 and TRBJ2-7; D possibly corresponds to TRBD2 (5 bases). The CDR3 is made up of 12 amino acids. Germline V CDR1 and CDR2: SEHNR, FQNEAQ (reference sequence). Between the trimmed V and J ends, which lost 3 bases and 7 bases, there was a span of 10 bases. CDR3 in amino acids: CASSFTSGEQYF. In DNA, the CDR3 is TGTGCCAGCAGCTTCACGTCGGGGGAGCAGTACTTC.

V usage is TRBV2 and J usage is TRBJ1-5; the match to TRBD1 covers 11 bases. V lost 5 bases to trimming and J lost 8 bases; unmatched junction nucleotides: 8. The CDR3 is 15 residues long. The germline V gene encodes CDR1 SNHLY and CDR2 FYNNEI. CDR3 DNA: TGTGCCAGCAGTTTGGGACAGGGGGAGACTAAGCCCCAGCATTTT. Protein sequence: CASSLGQGETKPQHF.